The sequence of this TCR beta chain was determined in a study of blood T cells in healthy people across ages (dated by TCRdb to about 2015). Looking at the study overall: Template switching captured roughly one uniquely barcoded TCR beta cDNA molecule per two T cells in model experiments. Age-related changes in TCR beta repertoire diversity were measured in the study by deep sequencing normalized with unique cDNA molecular identifiers. The donors were divided into four age groups: young (average approximately 17 years), middle-aged (roughly 42), aged (approximately 64) and long-lived (around 87). To avoid experimental bias, donors of different ages were spread randomly across the sequencing lanes. The study analyzed two additional independent replicas of 1 million unique cDNA reads from the same blood draw for two donors, one aged 18 to 30 and one aged 80 or older.

Library creation used 5' RACE. The instrument was an Illumina HiSeq 2500. A second PCR of roughly 7 to 11 cycles was performed with a sample-barcoded 5' primer and a J-beta primer mix. A template-switch 5' adaptor carrying 12 random nucleotides introduced a unique molecular identifier onto each TCR beta cDNA molecule. Each sample yielded at least 2.5 million CDR3-containing paired-end reads. First-strand cDNA synthesis was performed from all RNA using the Mint cDNA synthesis kit, with priming by a TRBC-specific oligonucleotide. After uracil-DNA glycosylase treatment, a first 18-cycle PCR used universal primers M1SS and BC2_uni_R on all cDNA. From the authors' description of their analysis: Normalization of each sample was performed by random selection of 1 million high-quality reads, each carrying a distinct molecular identifier. Reads sharing molecular identifiers were discarded rather than binned into consensus sequences. CDR3 identification, clonotype clustering and error correction used MiTCR with a Q25 quality threshold and the strictest error-elimination algorithm. A nonparametric unseen species model with Euler transformation was used to estimate a lower bound on total TCR beta diversity. TCRdb trimmed the raw reads at Q25, called clones with MiXCR and kept productive beta chains. Each CDR3 protein appears once, grouped with its most common genes and DNA. Here the V and J calls rest on TCRdb's processing, not on the authors' analysis. This sample has about 1,500,000 distinct CDR3 sequences in its table, and roughly 45% of those were observed once. The ten largest clonotypes hold roughly 7.7% of the sample.

The 40 or so donors, aged about 6 to 100 years, were systemically healthy Caucasian individuals from Russia. Each donor gave ten milliliters of peripheral blood, collected into EDTA-treated Vacutainer tubes. Ficoll-Paque density-gradient centrifugation was used to isolate PBMCs, with at least 6.5 million obtained per sample. Total RNA, at least 6 micrograms per sample, was extracted from PBMCs with Trizol reagent. The percentages of naive CD45RAhigh/CD27high T cells were determined by flow cytometry on a PBMC aliquot from every donor. This clonotype was seen more than once but under ten times. The target of this receptor is not known. No base qualities exist here, and no much larger clone lies one base off it. The CDR3 goes from the cysteine to the phenylalanine over 16 residues. Only CDR3 DNA remains: 48 bases, in frame from the first base. V loses 2 bases at its end and J loses 2 bases; junction bases beyond the gene matches: 6. Per the germline V gene, KGHSH is the CDR1 and LQKENI is the CDR2.

General conclusions and limits of the study: Estimates of total diversity based on one million sequenced T cells were considered lower bounds and underestimates. The CMV infection status of donors was not known, potentially confounding age-related changes in expanded clonotypes. The percentage of naive T cells measured by flow cytometry correlated strongly with observed TCR beta diversity. As age increased, observed TCR beta diversity per million T cells dropped in a roughly linear way, and a significant reduction was already evident by age 40. Conclusive comparison of naive and antigen-experienced compartments was prevented by the profiling of bulk unsorted PBMCs. The long-lived group showed more naive CD4+ T cells, fewer expanded clones and increased TCR diversity than the aged group, suggesting age selection.

Sequencing was performed on blood. The chain employs TRBV18 and TRBJ2-1; 7 bases in the middle match TRBD1. The receptor was derived from a woman under 30 in good health. The CDR3 region: CASSPRKGATYNEQFF. The DNA reads as follows: TGTGCCAGCTCACCAAGGAAGGGGGCGACCTACAATGAGCAGTTCTTC.